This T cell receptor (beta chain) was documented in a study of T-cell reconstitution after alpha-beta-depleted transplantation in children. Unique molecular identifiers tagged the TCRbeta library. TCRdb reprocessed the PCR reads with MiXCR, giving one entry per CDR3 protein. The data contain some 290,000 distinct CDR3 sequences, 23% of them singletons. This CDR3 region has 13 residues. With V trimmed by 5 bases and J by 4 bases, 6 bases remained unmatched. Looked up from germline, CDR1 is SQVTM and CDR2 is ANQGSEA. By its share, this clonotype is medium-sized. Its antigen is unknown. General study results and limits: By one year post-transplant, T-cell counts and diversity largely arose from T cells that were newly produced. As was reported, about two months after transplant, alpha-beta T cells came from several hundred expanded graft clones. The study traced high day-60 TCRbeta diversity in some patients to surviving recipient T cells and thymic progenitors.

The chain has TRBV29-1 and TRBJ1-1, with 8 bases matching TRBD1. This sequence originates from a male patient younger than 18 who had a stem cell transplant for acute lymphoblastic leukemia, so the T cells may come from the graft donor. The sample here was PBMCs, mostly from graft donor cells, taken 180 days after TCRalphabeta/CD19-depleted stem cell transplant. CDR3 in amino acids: CSVPGGAGTEAFF. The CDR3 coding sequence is TGCAGCGTTCCAGGGGGCGCGGGCACTGAAGCTTTCTTT.